A selection of T cell receptor beta chains follows, all from one sample in a study of T-cell reconstitution after alpha-beta-depleted transplantation in children. TCRdb re-called the PCR reads with MiXCR, one entry per CDR3 protein. There are about 980,000 distinct CDR3 sequences in the sample; about 29% occur only once, and about 28% lies in the top ten. The sample in question was PBMCs, mostly from graft donor cells, obtained 360 days after TCRalphabeta/CD19-depleted stem cell transplant. These TCRs come from a boy in the first two years of life who had a stem cell transplant for SCID, so the T cells may come from the graft donor. Each CDR3 is given with its conserved first and last residue. The order of the fields is D gene, clone size, J gene, V gene, CDR3 DNA, CDR3 protein. The D gene is left open where the match is weak. The size entry is marked missing in some rows and otherwise reads once, few, many or a size class.

>NA|NA|TRBJ1-1|TRBV28
TGTGCCAGCAGTTTCCCCGTGGGGGCTGAAGCTTTCTTT
CASSFPVGAEAFF
>NA|NA|TRBJ1-1|TRBV5-1
TGCGCCAGCAGCTTGGAAGGAGCGGAAGCTTTCTTT
CASSLEGAEAFF
>NA|few|TRBJ2-5|TRBV12-3/TRBV12-4
TGTGCCAGCAGTTTTTCGGGGATGCGAGGTCTGTACTTC
CASSFSGMRGLYF
>NA|NA|TRBJ1-1|TRBV12-5
TGTGCTAGTGGCCCGACAGCACTTGGGGAAGCTTTCTTT
CASGPTALGEAFF
>TRBD1|NA|TRBJ2-7|TRBV4-3
TGCGCCAGCAGCCGTGGGACAGTCTACGAGCAGTACTTC
CASSRGTVYEQYF
>NA|NA|TRBJ1-3|TRBV9
TGTGCCAGCAGCCCCCGGAAGGGAAACACCATATATTTT
CASSPRKGNTIYF
>NA|few|TRBJ2-3|TRBV7-8
TGTGCCAGCAGCCCACTTAGGGGGGGGGCGACAGATACGCAGTATTTT
CASSPLRGGATDTQYF
>TRBD1|NA|TRBJ1-2|TRBV7-9
TGTGCCAGCAGCTCGTCCCGGGACAGGGGGCCTGGCTATGGCTACACCTTC
CASSSSRDRGPGYGYTF
>NA|NA|TRBJ2-5|TRBV5-1
TGCGCCAGCAGCTTCTCGCCCCTTGGCGAAGAGACCCAGTACTTC
CASSFSPLGEETQYF
>NA|NA|TRBJ1-2|TRBV5-1
TGCGCCAGCAGCTCACGGTTTTCTAACTATGGCTACACCTTC
CASSSRFSNYGYTF
>TRBD2|few|TRBJ2-5|TRBV7-2
TGTGCCAGCAGCTTACGGGAGGGAACAAGGACCCAGTACTTC
CASSLREGTRTQYF
>TRBD2|NA|TRBJ2-7|TRBV20-1
TGCAGTGCTAGGTCGGGGTCCGGGGGGACCTACGAGCAGTACTTC
CSARSGSGGTYEQYF